The present entry profiles one T cell receptor (beta chain) with its context. This clonotype was detected a few times. No cognate antigen has been identified for it. At one boundary the junction diverges from the germline segment, which might be a read error. This sample was taken from a study of patients and donors after allogeneic stem cell transplantation (dated by TCRdb to the early 2020s). Based on the germline V gene, the CDR1 and CDR2 sequences are KGHSH and LQKENI. The CDR3 runs 14 amino acids, cysteine and phenylalanine included. The entry retains the CDR3 DNA only, 42 bases that are in frame from base 1. Receptors were amplified or captured by RT-PCR. Sequencing relied on a NextSeq 550. In-frame beta chains were kept once TCRdb had trimmed the public reads at Q25 with fastp and called clones with MiXCR. Each record represents a unique CDR3 protein, reported with the most common genes and DNA among its rows. Recorded for this sample are about 400,000 distinct CDR3 sequences; approximately 16% of them occurred a single time. Of the sample, roughly 7% falls within the top ten clones.

The receptor was isolated from a human donor who was either an allogeneic HSCT recipient or a stem cell or donor lymphocyte infusion donor (not recorded which). It is not recorded whose cells these are; they may come from a transplant donor. This receptor chain uses TRBV18 and TRBJ1-5; the D gene is unclear. Source material: blood, either unsorted or a sorted T cell fraction (not recorded which). The CDR3 amino acid sequence is: CASSPQNSNQPQHF. The sequence in DNA is TGTGCCAGCTCCCCACAGAATAGCAATCAGCCCCAGCATTTT.